This TCR beta chain was profiled in a study of OX40 agonist ivuxolimab in advanced cancers. Study conclusions and caveats: CD4+ and CD8+ blood T cells expanded clonally by week 6 at 0.1 to 3.0 mg/kg. Normalized T-cell clonal expansion was also low in some nonresponders.

The data were produced by immunoSEQ multiplex PCR, yet TCRdb's version contains in-frame clones alone and is incomplete. The table includes over 100,000 clones, 85% to 90% detected once. The CDR3 contains 15 residues. V gave up 1 base and J gave up 5 bases, with 11 bases separating them. CDR1 is SGHTA and CDR2 is FQGNSA in the germline V gene. Concerning this clone itself: What it binds is unknown.

This chain joins TRBV7-2 and TRBJ1-4; D might be TRBD1 (5 bases). This TCR was recovered from an adult with an advanced solid tumor such as melanoma, head and neck, liver or kidney cancer. The sequences come from CD4+ or CD8+ T cells sorted from blood, collected in a trial of the OX40 agonist ivuxolimab. CDR3 protein: CASSLDGGGNEKLFF. DNA for the CDR3: TGTGCCAGCAGCTTAGATGGCGGGGGGAATGAAAAACTGTTTTTT.